Presented here are 5 T cell receptor beta chains from one specimen sequenced in a study of patients and donors after allogeneic stem cell transplantation. TCRdb reprocessed the RT-PCR reads via MiXCR and lists one record per CDR3 protein. Of over 200,000 distinct CDR3 sequences listed, 35% to 45% are singletons. The sequenced sample was blood, either unsorted or a sorted T cell fraction (not recorded which). The receptors here all came from a human donor who was either an allogeneic HSCT recipient or a stem cell or donor lymphocyte infusion donor (not recorded which). It is not recorded whose cells these are; they may come from a transplant donor.

This CDR3 reads CASSQGPSGGTYEQYF. The CDR3 DNA reads as TGTGCCAGCAGCCAAGGACCCAGCGGGGGGACCTACGAGCAGTACTTC. V gene TRBV4-2 combines with J gene TRBJ2-7, with 9 bases identical to TRBD2. Germline V gene data show CDR1 as LGHNA and CDR2 as YNFKEQ. The CDR3 is made up of 16 amino acids. V lost 1 base, J lost 2 bases, and 6 bases stayed unmatched.

The table lists this clonotype with a few counts. The CDR3 sequence is CASSSGLEYNEQFF. The CDR3 bases are TGTGCCAGCAGTTCAGGACTAGAGTACAATGAGCAGTTCTTC. This chain links TRBV6-5 with TRBJ2-1, with TRBD2 matching 7 bases. CDR1 MNHEY and CDR2 SVGAGI come from the germline V gene. This CDR3 is 14 amino acids long. Trimming at V came to 4 bases and at J to 4 bases, leaving 4 bases not matched to a gene.

This sequence joins TRBV2 and TRBJ2-7, with D uncertain. CDR3 length equals 12 residues. Germline CDR1 SNHLY, CDR2 FYNNEI. V was clipped by 6 bases and J by 1 base, with 7 bases between them. CDR3 sequence: CASRQFSYEQYF. The CDR3 nucleotides read TGTGCCAGCAGACAGTTTTCCTACGAGCAGTACTTC.

The J gene is TRBJ1-4, the V gene TRBV12-3 or TRBV12-4; 7 bases are a match to TRBD1. The CDR3 covers 15 residues. With 6 bases clipped from V and 7 bases from J, the junction kept 11 bases outside the gene matches. CDR3 protein: CASRQNRGMGEKLFF. For the CDR3, the DNA is TGTGCCAGCAGACAAAACAGGGGAATGGGTGAAAAACTGTTTTTT.

This clonotype was seen at least ten times. V is TRBV29-1 and J is TRBJ1-1, with D possibly matching TRBD1 (6 bases). The germline V gene has CDR1 SQVTM and CDR2 ANQGSEA. The CDR3 length is 14 residues. Trimming cost V 6 bases and J 4 bases, with 18 bases left between them. CDR3 in DNA: TGCAGCGTCTTTGAACAGGGAATAGGCACTGAAGCTTTCTTT. It is translated as CSVFEQGIGTEAFF.